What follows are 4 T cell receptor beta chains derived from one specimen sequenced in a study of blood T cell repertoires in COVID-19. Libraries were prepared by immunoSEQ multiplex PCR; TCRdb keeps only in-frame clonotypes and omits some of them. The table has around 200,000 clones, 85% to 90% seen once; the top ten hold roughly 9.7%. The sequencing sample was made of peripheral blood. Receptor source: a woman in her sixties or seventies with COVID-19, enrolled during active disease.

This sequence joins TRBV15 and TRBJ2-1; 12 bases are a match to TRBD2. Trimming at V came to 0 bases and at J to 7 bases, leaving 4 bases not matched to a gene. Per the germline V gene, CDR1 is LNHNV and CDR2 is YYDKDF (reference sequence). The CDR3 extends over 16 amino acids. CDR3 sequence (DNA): TGTGCCACCAGCAGAGATCGACTAGCGGGAGTAAATGAGCAGTTCTTC. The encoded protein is CATSRDRLAGVNEQFF.

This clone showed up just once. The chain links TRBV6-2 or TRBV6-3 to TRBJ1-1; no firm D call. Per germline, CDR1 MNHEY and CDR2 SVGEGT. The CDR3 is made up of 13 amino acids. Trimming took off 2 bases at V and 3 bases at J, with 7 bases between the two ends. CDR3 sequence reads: CASSYLTDTEAFF. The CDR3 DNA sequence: TGTGCCAGCAGTTACCTTACGGACACTGAAGCTTTCTTT.

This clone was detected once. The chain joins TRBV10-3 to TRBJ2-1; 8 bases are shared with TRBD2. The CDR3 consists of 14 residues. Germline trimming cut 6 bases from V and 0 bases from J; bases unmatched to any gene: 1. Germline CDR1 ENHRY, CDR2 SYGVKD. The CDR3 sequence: CAIRSGSSYNEQFF. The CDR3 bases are TGTGCCATCAGGAGCGGGAGCTCCTACAATGAGCAGTTCTTC.

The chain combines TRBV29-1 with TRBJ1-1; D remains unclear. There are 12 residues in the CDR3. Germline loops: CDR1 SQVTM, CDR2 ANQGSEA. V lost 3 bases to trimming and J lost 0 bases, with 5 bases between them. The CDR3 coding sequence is TGCAGCGTTGAGGGCATGAACACTGAAGCTTTCTTT. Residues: CSVEGMNTEAFF. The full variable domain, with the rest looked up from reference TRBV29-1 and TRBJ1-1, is SAVISQKPSRDICQRGTSLTIQCQVDSQVTMMFWYRQQPGQSLTLIATANQGSEATYESGFVIDKFPISRPNLTFSTLTVSNMSPEDSSIYLCSVEGMNTEAFFGQGTRLTVV.